The 9 T cell receptor beta chains in this list originate from one sample, sequenced in a study of blood T cell repertoires in COVID-19. Profiled with immunoSEQ multiplex PCR; TCRdb holds only in-frame clones, not every one. Of 110,000 to 150,000 clones listed, about 84% are singletons. Specimen: peripheral blood. The receptors were sampled from a woman in her forties or fifties with acute or convalescent COVID-19.

The chain joins TRBV2 to TRBJ2-1; no clear D gene. The CDR3 is 15 amino acids. Germline CDR1 is SNHLY and CDR2 is FYNNEI. V lost 3 bases and J lost 1, with 10 bases in between. The CDR3 reads CASSEAGPSYNEQFF. DNA for the CDR3: TGTGCCAGCAGTGAGGCAGGCCCTTCCTACAATGAGCAGTTCTTC. The whole variable domain, filled in from reference TRBV2 and TRBJ2-1, reads EPEVTQTPSHQVTQMGQEVILRCVPISNHLYFYWYRQILGQKVEFLVSFYNNEISEKSEIFDDQFSVERPDGSNFTLKIRSTKLEDSAMYFCASSEAGPSYNEQFFGPGTRLTVL.

The genes are TRBV28 and TRBJ2-7, with TRBD1 matching 10 bases. Germline CDR1 reads MDHEN; CDR2 reads SYDVKM. CDR3 length: 16 residues. J lost 6 bases, V lost 1 base, and 9 bases had no gene match. CDR3 protein: CASSLFAGQGTVEQYF. The CDR3 DNA reads TGTGCCAGCAGTTTATTTGCGGGACAGGGGACGGTCGAGCAGTACTTC.

As DNA, the CDR3 is TGTGCCAGCAGTGGATCTATGGCTAGCCGGGTACGCACAGATACGCAGTATTTT. This encodes CASSGSMASRVRTDTQYF. V usage is TRBV6-6 and J usage is TRBJ2-3; D is perhaps TRBD2 (5 bases). There are 18 residues in the CDR3. V was shortened by 5 bases and J by 1 base, with 22 bases between the two germline ends. CDR1 and CDR2 (germline): MNHNY, SVGAGI (reference sequence).

The chain has TRBV7-2 and TRBJ1-5; D is unresolved. CDR1 is SGHTA, CDR2 FQGNSA, per germline. Trimming removed 4 bases from V and 3 bases from J, with 13 bases in between. CDR3 length: 15 residues. CDR3 bases: TGTGCCAGCAGCTCACGCCTCGGGGACAATCAGCCCCAGCATTTT. This encodes CASSSRLGDNQPQHF.

At least ten counts were recorded for this clone. The genes are TRBV29-1 and TRBJ1-3; no firm D call. The germline V gene encodes CDR1 SQVTM and CDR2 ANQGSEA. The germline V and J ends were trimmed by 5 bases and 1 base, with 9 bases remaining between them. CDR3 size: 13 residues. In nucleotides, the CDR3 is TGCAGCGTTTCTTTCCTATCTGGAAACACCATATATTTT. Its protein is CSVSFLSGNTIYF.

The CDR3 region is CARGGAMNTEAFF. The CDR3 region has the DNA TGCGCCAGAGGGGGAGCTATGAACACTGAAGCTTTCTTT. The chain is built from TRBV10-1 and TRBJ1-1, with D possibly TRBD1 on 6 matching bases. V lost 9 bases and J 0 bases, leaving 11 bases between the germline ends. The CDR3 is 13 amino acids. Germline V gene lookup returns CDR1 WNHNN and CDR2 SYGVQD (reference sequence).

The table lists this clone with a few counts. The sample has other DNA sequences that encode this CDR3 too. The rearrangement links TRBV5-1 to TRBJ1-3; maybe TRBD1 (5 bases). The CDR3 is 16 residues long. V lost 2 bases, J lost 0 bases, and 12 bases lay in between. Looked up from germline, CDR1 is SGHRS and CDR2 is YFSETQ. The CDR3: CASSFGQSSSGNTIYF. In DNA form, the CDR3 reads TGCGCCAGCAGCTTTGGACAATCGAGCTCTGGAAACACCATATATTTT.

This chain links TRBV18 with TRBJ2-3; 9 nucleotides agree with TRBD2. Germline V gene data show CDR1 as KGHSH and CDR2 as LQKENI. J lost 5 bases, V lost 3 bases, and 12 bases had no gene match. The CDR3 totals 17 residues. CDR3 DNA sequence: TGTGCCAGCTCACCGACACCGGCGGGGGGGGCTGGAGATACGCAGTATTTT. Its protein is CASSPTPAGGAGDTQYF.

This clone occurred once. The chain has TRBV6-5 and TRBJ1-1; a weak D match, TRBD1 (5 bases). The CDR3 consists of 13 residues. In germline, CDR1 is MNHEY, CDR2 SVGAGI. V was shortened by 2 bases and J by 4 bases, with 8 bases between the two germline ends. The CDR3 sequence: CASSYADSTEAFF. Written as DNA, the CDR3 is TGTGCCAGCAGTTACGCAGACAGCACTGAAGCTTTCTTT.